A single sample gave rise to the 20 T cell receptor beta chains below, sequenced in a study of cytomegalovirus exposure and HLA in healthy donors. PCR employed 60 Vbeta and 13 Jbeta primers. TCRdb keeps only in-frame clones here, not all; method: immunoSEQ multiplex PCR. The repertoire has around 140,000 clones, approximately 86% of them found once; the top ten carry about 0.51%. The sequencing sample was made of PBMCs. The receptors here all came from a middle-aged woman in good health and CMV-seronegative.

The chain carries TRBV2 and TRBJ2-1; D may be TRBD2 (5 bases). V lost 6 bases to trimming and J lost 2 bases, with 17 bases between them. The CDR3 consists of 16 residues. CDR1 and CDR2 from the germline V gene are SNHLY and FYNNEI. The CDR3 loop is CASRRTATATYNEQFF. The CDR3 DNA follows: TGTGCCAGCAGGAGGACTGCAACTGCCACCTACAATGAGCAGTTCTTC.

V and J are TRBV6-5 and TRBJ2-7; 7 bases match TRBD2. Germline V lookup: CDR1 MNHEY, CDR2 SVGAGI. The CDR3 has 15 residues. The V segment lost 2 bases and the J segment 4 bases; nucleotides outside the gene matches: 8. The CDR3 DNA follows: TGTGCCAGCAGTTACGACGGGGCGGGAGCTTACGAGCAGTACTTC. As protein: CASSYDGAGAYEQYF.

The V call is TRBV5-1, the J call TRBJ2-2; no clear D gene. V was pared by 4 bases and J by 6 bases, with 13 bases between. This CDR3 has 14 amino acids. Germline CDR1 is SGHRS and CDR2 is YFSETQ. CDR3 residues: CASSQFLEPGELFF. The DNA for the CDR3 is TGCGCCAGCAGCCAATTTCTAGAGCCCGGGGAGCTGTTTTTT.

V usage is TRBV7-8 and J usage is TRBJ2-2; 13 nucleotides agree with TRBD2. The CDR3 contains 18 residues. V lost 5 bases and J lost 0; bases outside the gene matches: 6. The germline V gene has CDR1 SGHVS and CDR2 FQNEAQ. CDR3 amino acids: CASSPRTSGSANTGELFF. As DNA, the CDR3 is TGTGCCAGCAGCCCCAGGACTAGCGGGAGTGCGAACACCGGGGAGCTGTTTTTT.

CDR3 region: CASSPGLAGQETQYF. Written as DNA, the CDR3 is TGCGCCAGCAGCCCTGGACTAGCGGGACAAGAGACCCAGTACTTC. The chain combines TRBV5-1 with TRBJ2-5, with TRBD2 identical over 12 bases. Germline CDR1 reads SGHRS; CDR2 reads YFSETQ. This CDR3 is 15 amino acids long. The junction had 3 bases not matched to a gene; V was cut back by 4 bases and J by 2 bases.

The chain employs TRBV5-1 and TRBJ2-2; the match to TRBD2 covers 13 bases. Trimming removed 0 bases from V and 4 bases from J; junction bases left unmatched: 3. The CDR3 is made up of 17 amino acids. Germline CDR1 is SGHRS and CDR2 is YFSETQ. CDR3 residues: CASSLGLAGGLTGELFF. CDR3 bases: TGCGCCAGCAGCTTGGGACTAGCGGGAGGCCTCACCGGGGAGCTGTTTTTT.

The gene calls are TRBV5-5 and TRBJ1-5; no clear D. CDR3 length: 15 amino acids. Germline assignment: CDR1 SGHKS and CDR2 YYEKEE (reference sequence). The V end lost 4 bases, the J end lost 1 base, and 12 bases lay between the germline ends. The CDR3 loop is CASSPSPNSNQPQHF. The CDR3 DNA sequence: TGTGCCAGCAGCCCGAGTCCCAACAGCAATCAGCCCCAGCATTTT. Complete variable domain (other parts from reference TRBV5-5 and TRBJ1-5): DAGVTQSPTHLIKTRGQQVTLRCSPISGHKSVSWYQQVLGQGPQFIFQYYEKEERGRGNFPDRFSARQFPNYSSELNVNALLLGDSALYLCASSPSPNSNQPQHFGDGTRLSIL.

The chain has TRBV7-9 and TRBJ2-7; TRBD1 is a possible D gene (6 bases). Trimming removed 5 bases from V and 2 bases from J, with 13 bases in between. Germline V gene data show CDR1 as SEHNR and CDR2 as FQNEAQ (reference sequence). This CDR3 comprises 14 residues. CDR3 protein: CASSNRQAPYEQYF. CDR3 in DNA: TGTGCCAGCAGCAACCGACAGGCTCCCTACGAGCAGTACTTC. Combining the CDR3 with reference TRBV7-9 and TRBJ2-7 gives the whole variable domain DTGVSQNPRHKITKRGQNVTFRCDPISEHNRLYWYRQTLGQGPEFLTYFQNEAQLEKSRLLSDRFSAERPKGSFSTLEIQRTEQGDSAMYLCASSNRQAPYEQYFGPGTRLTVT.

The chain recombines TRBV6-6 with TRBJ1-5, with D possibly TRBD1 on 5 matching bases. V was trimmed by 1 base and J by 6 bases, leaving 16 bases between them. The germline V gene has CDR1 MNHNY and CDR2 SVGAGI (reference sequence). The length of the CDR3 is 16 residues. The CDR3 reads CASSYYLELRGQPQHF. In nucleotides, the CDR3 is TGTGCCAGCAGTTACTATCTGGAACTTAGGGGTCAGCCCCAGCATTTT.

The V call is TRBV6-1, the J call TRBJ2-5, with a tentative D call TRBD2 (5 bases). The V gene's germline CDR1 is MNHNS and CDR2 SASEGT. V was clipped by 7 bases and J by 1 base, with 10 bases between them. The length of the CDR3 is 13 residues. The CDR3, as DNA: TGTGCCAGCACCCCCGGACTCCAAGAGACCCAGTACTTC. It translates to CASTPGLQETQYF.

The DNA for the CDR3 is TGCGCCAGCAGCGCCGGACTATTCTCCTACGAGCAGTACTTC. It codes for CASSAGLFSYEQYF. The genes are TRBV5-1 and TRBJ2-7; D might be TRBD2 (6 bases). Trimming cost V 4 bases and J 0 bases, with 11 bases left between them. CDR1 is SGHRS, CDR2 YFSETQ, per germline. The CDR3 is made up of 14 amino acids.

The chain couples TRBV7-7 to TRBJ1-2; TRBD1 matches 11 bases. V was clipped by 1 base and J by 0 bases; unmatched bases: 4. This CDR3 contains 17 residues. Germline values: CDR1 SSHAT, CDR2 FNYEAQ (reference sequence). CDR3 DNA sequence: TGTGCCAGCAGCTTAGAGCTGGGACAGGGGGCTAACTATGGCTACACCTTC. This translates into CASSLELGQGANYGYTF.

The rearrangement joins TRBV27 to TRBJ2-5; D is perhaps TRBD2 (5 bases). The CDR3 is 12 amino acids. CDR1 and CDR2 (germline): MNHEY, SMNVEV (reference sequence). Trimming removed 8 bases at V and 1 base at J, with 8 bases between. In DNA form, the CDR3 reads TGTGCCAGCTGGAGGTCCCAAGAGACCCAGTACTTC. This encodes CASWRSQETQYF.

The rearrangement links TRBV6-1 to TRBJ1-4, with a tentative D call TRBD1 (5 bases). CDR1 is MNHNS and CDR2 is SASEGT in the germline V gene. V was clipped by 4 bases and J by 8 bases, with 17 bases between them. The CDR3 is 15 amino acids. Here the CDR3 reads CASSGFWGVQEKLFF. As DNA, the CDR3 is TGTGCCAGCAGTGGGTTTTGGGGCGTGCAAGAAAAACTGTTTTTT.

The chain carries TRBV11-2 and TRBJ1-1; D remains ambiguous. Trimming removed 2 bases from V and 0 bases from J, with 10 bases in between. CDR1 SGHAT and CDR2 FQNNGV come from the germline V gene. The CDR3 loop spans 15 amino acids. CDR3: CASSLFSGLNTEAFF. The CDR3 nucleotides are TGTGCCAGCAGCTTATTCAGCGGGCTGAACACTGAAGCTTTCTTT.

The chain has TRBV10-2 and TRBJ1-1; perhaps TRBD1 as D (6 bases). V was trimmed by 6 bases and J by 3 bases, leaving 11 bases between them. The CDR3 spans 13 residues. Looked up from germline, CDR1 is WSHSY and CDR2 is SAAADI. The CDR3 loop reads CASSQGRDTEAFF. For the CDR3, the DNA is TGCGCCAGCAGCCAGGGGAGGGACACTGAAGCTTTCTTT.

The genes are TRBV5-4 and TRBJ2-5; no clear D. There are 15 residues in the CDR3. V lost 2 bases and J 5 bases, leaving 16 bases between the germline ends. CDR1 SGHNT and CDR2 YYREEE come from the germline V gene (reference sequence). The CDR3 sequence: CASSFAQSLRETQYF. The CDR3 DNA is TGTGCCAGCAGCTTTGCACAGAGCCTCCGGGAGACCCAGTACTTC.

This chain uses TRBV19 with TRBJ2-3; 7 bases line up with TRBD2. V trimming: 3 bases; J trimming: 0 bases; junction bases outside the gene matches: 3. CDR1 is LNHDA, CDR2 SQIVND, per germline (reference sequence). The CDR3 is made up of 15 amino acids. CDR3 in DNA: TGTGCCAGTAGTATCCTAGCGGAAAGCACAGATACGCAGTATTTT. It codes for CASSILAESTDTQYF.

The V gene is TRBV5-1, the J gene TRBJ2-3, with 10 bases aligning to TRBD2. The junction had 6 bases not matched to a gene; V was cut back by 1 base and J by 4 bases. The CDR3 spans 16 residues. The germline V gene has CDR1 SGHRS and CDR2 YFSETQ. Here the CDR3 reads CASSLSLAGVSDTQYF. The CDR3 region has the DNA TGCGCCAGCAGCTTGAGCCTAGCGGGAGTGTCAGATACGCAGTATTTT.

The chain recombines TRBV18 with TRBJ1-2; D is unclear. This CDR3 contains 12 residues. Trimming took 2 bases from V and 7 from J, leaving 8 bases between them. Germline CDR1 reads KGHSH; CDR2 reads LQKENI. The CDR3 DNA follows: TGTGCCAGCTCACCAGCGGGCGGTGGCTACACCTTC. Its protein is CASSPAGGGYTF.